A single sample gave rise to the 9 T cell receptor beta chains below, sequenced in a study of shared clonotypes between healthy human individuals. Method: immunoSEQ multiplex PCR; TCRdb's copy keeps in-frame clones and lacks some. The table lists about 2.4 million clones, around 94% of them singletons. The sample comprised naive CD4+ T cells sorted from blood. Sample subset: CD45RA+ positively selected. The receptor set was obtained from a man younger than 35 in good health.

J is TRBJ2-5 and V is TRBV5-1; 11 bases map to TRBD1. CDR3 size: 14 residues. J gave up 5 bases and V 7 bases, and 7 bases lay outside the gene matches. Germline V gene lookup returns CDR1 SGHRS and CDR2 YFSETQ. As DNA, the CDR3 is TGCGCCAGCGGACGGGACAGGGGGAAGGAGACCCAGTACTTC. Translation: CASGRDRGKETQYF.

V and J are TRBV28 and TRBJ1-2; D is perhaps TRBD1 (6 bases). This CDR3 has 15 amino acids. Germline V gene lookup returns CDR1 MDHEN and CDR2 SYDVKM. The V and J ends lost 4 bases and 0 bases respectively, with 12 bases between them. CDR3 residues: CASSSPNRANYGYTF. In nucleotides, the CDR3 is TGTGCCAGCAGTTCCCCCAACAGGGCTAACTATGGCTACACCTTC.

The V gene is TRBV4-1, the J gene TRBJ2-2; 11 bases are a match to TRBD2. V dropped 0 bases and J dropped 7; count of bases not matched to a gene: 4. CDR3 length: 16 residues. Germline CDR1 reads MGHRA; CDR2 reads YSYEKL. The CDR3 here is CASSQDGLAGYGELFF. The DNA for the CDR3 is TGCGCCAGCAGCCAAGATGGACTAGCGGGCTACGGGGAGCTGTTTTTT.

In regard to this clone: The same CDR3 also results from other DNA sequences found in this sample. This chain links TRBV29-1 with TRBJ2-5; D is uncertain. Trimming shortened V by 3 bases and J by 1 base, and 6 bases separated the two germline ends. Germline CDR1 is SQVTM and CDR2 is ANQGSEA. The CDR3 covers 12 residues. The CDR3: CSVDGPQETQYF. The CDR3, as DNA: TGCAGCGTTGATGGCCCCCAAGAGACCCAGTACTTC.

The J gene is TRBJ1-2, the V gene TRBV6-1; D perhaps matches TRBD1 (5 bases). CDR1 MNHNS and CDR2 SASEGT come from the germline V gene. V was cut by 3 bases and J by 1 base, with 12 bases left in between. This CDR3 is 15 amino acids long. The DNA for the CDR3 is TGTGCCAGCAGTGATGACAGTCGTAATAACTATGGCTACACCTTC. Its translation: CASSDDSRNNYGYTF.

The chain links TRBV7-9 to TRBJ2-2; TRBD1 or TRBD2 may be the D gene (7 bases each). The CDR3 covers 15 residues. The germline gives CDR1 SEHNR, CDR2 FQNEAQ (reference sequence). The V gene lost 5 bases and the J gene lost 7 bases, with 17 bases spanning the gap. The CDR3: CASSPQGGGIGELFF. In DNA, the CDR3 is TGTGCCAGCAGCCCGCAGGGGGGAGGGATCGGGGAGCTGTTTTTT.

The V call is TRBV11-2, the J call TRBJ2-5; 8 nucleotides align to TRBD1. V shed 3 bases and J 5 bases; nucleotides not matched to a gene: 8. The CDR3 contains 15 residues. Germline CDR1 SGHAT, CDR2 FQNNGV. CDR3: CASSFRRQGRETQYF. For the CDR3, the DNA is TGTGCCAGCAGCTTTCGGCGACAGGGGCGGGAGACCCAGTACTTC.

The gene calls are TRBV6-1 and TRBJ1-2; D is unresolved. Germline CDR1 is MNHNS and CDR2 is SASEGT. V was pared by 2 bases and J by 2 bases, with 9 bases between. CDR3 size: 14 residues. CDR3 protein: CASSENRQNYGYTF. Here the CDR3 DNA reads TGTGCCAGCAGTGAAAATAGGCAGAACTATGGCTACACCTTC.

The chain couples TRBV23-1 to TRBJ2-2, with a possible D match to TRBD1 (5 bases). TRBV23-1 is classed as an ORF, of uncertain function. This CDR3 has 14 amino acids. Trimming cost V 4 bases and J 7 bases, with 13 bases left between them. CDR3 in amino acids: CASSLPQEVGELFF. DNA of the CDR3: TGCGCCAGCAGTCTACCACAGGAAGTCGGGGAGCTGTTTTTT.